One sample yielded the 20 T cell receptor beta chains listed below, sequenced in a study of T-cell reconstitution after alpha-beta-depleted transplantation in children (dated by TCRdb to 2015 to 2016). Libraries were made using PCR. The sequencer was an Illumina HiSeq 2500. Molecular barcoding was employed in the preparation of TCR libraries, with unique molecular identifiers being used to normalize TCRbeta repertoire quantification. The public reads were reprocessed in TCRdb via fastp at Q25 and MiXCR, keeping in-frame beta chains. Rows are combined by CDR3 protein, so each entry shows the most common genes and DNA. This sample comprises roughly 200,000 distinct CDR3 sequences, 9.5% to 13% of them detected only once. The top ten clones comprise over 25% of the sample. Per the publication, the treatment or condition label means: allogeneic hematopoietic cell transplantation with graft depleted of TCRalphabeta T cells and CD19 B cells.

The sample in question was PBMCs, obtained before TCRalphabeta/CD19-depleted stem cell transplant. These receptors came from a child under two years old with acute myeloid leukemia, due to receive a stem cell transplant.

This rearrangement joins TRBV14 to TRBJ2-7, with 7 bases identical to TRBD1. J lost 2 bases, V lost 4 bases, and 8 bases had no gene match. The germline CDR1 and CDR2 sequences are SGHDN and FVKESK. CDR3 length: 15 amino acids. CDR3 sequence: CASSLTRDRAYEQYF. CDR3 coding DNA: TGTGCCAGCAGCCTGACCCGGGACAGAGCCTACGAGCAGTACTTC.

CDR3 nucleotides: TGTGCCAGCAGCTTAGGTGGGAGTGCAGATACGCAGTATTTT. Residues: CASSLGGSADTQYF. The rearrangement joins TRBV5-4 to TRBJ2-3; possibly TRBD2 for D (5 bases). V shed 2 bases and J shed 4 bases, with 11 bases lying between them. The CDR3 is 14 residues long. Germline values: CDR1 SGHNT, CDR2 YYREEE (reference sequence).

The chain joins TRBV11-3 to TRBJ2-2, with TRBD1 matching over 7 bases. CDR3 length: 15 residues. V shed 4 bases, J shed 3 bases, and the junction held 5 bases outside the gene matches. Germline CDR1 is SGHNT and CDR2 is YENEEA. CDR3 bases: TGTGCCAGCAGCTCCAGGGGGTTGGACACCGGGGAGCTGTTTTTT. It is translated as CASSSRGLDTGELFF.

The count of this clonotype is one. A much bigger clone sits one base away, suggesting this may be a read error. The chain recombines TRBV7-9 with TRBJ2-1; 8 nucleotides line up with TRBD2. CDR1 and CDR2 (germline): SEHNR, FQNEAQ (reference sequence). CDR3 length equals 16 residues. As DNA, the CDR3 is TGTGCCAGCAGCTTAGGGGTTAGCGGGACCTACAATGAGCAGTCCTTC. It encodes CASSLGVSGTYNEQSF.

This clonotype was seen repeatedly, ten times or more. The genes are TRBV20-1 and TRBJ1-1; D is unclear. V shed 4 bases and J shed 5 bases, with 5 bases lying between them. The CDR3 is 10 amino acids. From germline, CDR1 is DFQATT and CDR2 SNEGSKA (reference sequence). The CDR3 reads CSAKRTEAFF. CDR3 DNA sequence: TGCAGTGCTAAGAGGACTGAAGCTTTCTTT.

The rearrangement joins TRBV25-1 to TRBJ2-1; the match to TRBD2 covers 8 bases. V was clipped by 8 bases and J by 10 bases; unmatched bases: 19. CDR3 length: 16 amino acids. Per the germline V gene, CDR1 is MGHDK and CDR2 is SYGVNS. The CDR3, as DNA: TGTGCCAGCGATACCCTAACTAGCGGCCGGGGGGGCGAGCAGTTCTTC. Residues: CASDTLTSGRGGEQFF.

The sample holds one count of this clonotype. A much larger clone differs from this one at a single base, so this may be a read error. This CDR3 fails to terminate in the conserved phenylalanine or tryptophan, so it likely reflects a read error. This chain connects TRBV19 to TRBJ2-7, with D tentatively TRBD2 (6 bases). The V end was cut by 9 bases, the J end by 4 bases, with 10 bases between. CDR3 length: 11 amino acids. CDR1 and CDR2 from the germline V gene are LNHDA and SQIVND (reference sequence). The CDR3 nucleotides read TGTGCCAGCCAGGAGGGTTACGAGCAGTACATC. It codes for CASQEGYEQYI.

This clonotype was observed a handful of times. The chain couples TRBV28 to TRBJ2-5; 10 bases line up with TRBD1. The CDR3 is 14 residues long. V lost 6 bases, J lost 5 bases, and 6 bases stayed unmatched. Looked up from germline, CDR1 is MDHEN and CDR2 is SYDVKM. The DNA for the CDR3 is TGTGCCAGCAGCCTGACAGGGGGCTGGGAGACCCAGTACTTC. Its protein is CASSLTGGWETQYF.

Many counts were recorded for this clonotype. The chain is built from TRBV20-1 and TRBJ1-3; D remains unclear. V shed 3 bases and J shed 4 bases, with 4 bases lying between them. CDR1 and CDR2 from the germline V gene are DFQATT and SNEGSKA (reference sequence). The CDR3 is made up of 11 amino acids. This chain's CDR3 is CSASGGNTIYF. In nucleotides, the CDR3 is TGCAGTGCTAGTGGGGGAAACACCATATATTTT.

In regard to this clonotype: One base away lies a much larger clone, so this may be a sequencing read error. The chain has TRBV7-2 and TRBJ2-3; D is perhaps TRBD2 (5 bases). This CDR3 is built from 16 residues. Germline lookup yields CDR1 SGHTA and CDR2 FQGNSA. The CDR3 nucleotides are TGTGCCAGCAGCCCAGAAAGGGCTAGCCTTTCAGATACGCAGTTTTTT. Translating gives CASSPERASLSDTQFF. The whole variable domain, remainder taken from reference TRBV7-2 and TRBJ2-3, is GAGVSQSPSNKVTEKGKDVELRCDPISGHTALYWYRQSLGQGLEFLIYFQGNSAPDKSGLPSDRFSAERTGGSVSTLTIQRTQQEDSAVYLCASSPERASLSDTQFFGPGTRLTVL.

This clonotype was detected ten times or more. A much larger clone lies a single base off, so this may be a read error. The V and J genes are TRBV6-2 or TRBV6-3 and TRBJ2-1, with D uncertain. V was shortened by 2 bases and J by 5 bases, with 1 base between the two germline ends. There are 11 residues in the CDR3. CDR1 MNHEY and CDR2 SVGEGT come from the germline V gene. The CDR3 DNA follows: TGTGCCAGCAGTTACCACAATGAGCAGTTCTTC. Residues: CASSYHNEQFF.

This clonotype was seen ten or more times. V is TRBV11-2 and J is TRBJ2-7, with 9 bases aligning to TRBD2. V lost 6 bases and J lost 0; bases outside the gene matches: 18. The CDR3 sequence is 19 residues long. Per germline, CDR1 SGHAT and CDR2 FQNNGV. For the CDR3, the DNA is TGTGCCAGCAGTGGATTACCGGGACTAGCCCGGACCTTCTCCTACGAGCAGTACTTC. It yields the protein CASSGLPGLARTFSYEQYF.

This clonotype was seen at least ten times. V is TRBV4-1 and J is TRBJ1-2; 7 bases match TRBD1. This CDR3 region has 16 residues. Germline loops: CDR1 MGHRA, CDR2 YSYEKL. V lost 1 base to trimming and J lost 2 bases; unmatched junction nucleotides: 7. The CDR3 region is CASSQVRQGVNYGYTF. The CDR3 DNA is TGCGCCAGCAGCCAAGTTCGACAGGGTGTCAACTATGGCTACACCTTC.

This clonotype was detected many times. The chain recombines TRBV7-9 with TRBJ1-2; 7 bases are shared with TRBD1. V shed 5 bases, J shed 7 bases, and the junction held 7 bases outside the gene matches. The CDR3 runs 13 residues. Germline CDR1 and CDR2: SEHNR and FQNEAQ (reference sequence). The CDR3 spells CASSPGQYGGYTF. CDR3 DNA: TGTGCCAGCAGCCCGGGACAGTACGGTGGCTACACCTTC. Full variable domain (outside the CDR3, taken from reference TRBV7-9 and TRBJ1-2): DTGVSQNPRHKITKRGQNVTFRCDPISEHNRLYWYRQTLGQGPEFLTYFQNEAQLEKSRLLSDRFSAERPKGSFSTLEIQRTEQGDSAMYLCASSPGQYGGYTFGSGTRLTVV.

This clonotype was counted a few times. V and J are TRBV20-1 and TRBJ2-1; a weak D match, TRBD1 (6 bases). This CDR3 is 15 amino acids long. CDR1 is DFQATT and CDR2 is SNEGSKA in the germline V gene (reference sequence). V was shortened by 2 bases and J by 7 bases, with 18 bases between the two germline ends. The CDR3 DNA follows: TGCAGTGCTAGACCCGGACAGAGGGTTCAGAATGAGCAGTTCTTC. This sequence encodes CSARPGQRVQNEQFF.

This clonotype was recorded at least ten times. This chain links TRBV7-8 with TRBJ2-2, with TRBD2 identical over 7 bases. CDR3 length equals 16 residues. CDR1 SGHVS and CDR2 FQNEAQ come from the germline V gene. The V and J ends lost 5 bases and 6 bases, in that order; junction bases with no gene match: 12. CDR3 in amino acids: CASSPTGLRLAGELFF. The CDR3 DNA sequence: TGTGCCAGCAGCCCCACGGGACTACGTTTAGCCGGGGAGCTGTTTTTT.

The chain links TRBV5-1 to TRBJ2-5, with 9 nucleotides matching TRBD2. Germline lookup yields CDR1 SGHRS and CDR2 YFSETQ. With V trimmed by 8 bases and J by 5 bases, 13 bases remained unmatched. CDR3 length: 15 residues. CDR3: CASSLLGGRAETQYF. In DNA, the CDR3 is TGCGCCAGTTCCCTCTTGGGCGGGAGGGCTGAGACCCAGTACTTC. Complete variable domain (other parts from reference TRBV5-1 and TRBJ2-5): KAGVTQTPRYLIKTRGQQVTLSCSPISGHRSVSWYQQTPGQGLQFLFEYFSETQRNKGNFPGRFSGRQFSNSRSEMNVSTLELGDSALYLCASSLLGGRAETQYFGPGTRLLVL.

This clonotype occurred many times. The rearrangement links TRBV20-1 to TRBJ2-1; 8 nucleotides line up with TRBD2. Looked up from germline, CDR1 is DFQATT and CDR2 is SNEGSKA (reference sequence). V gave up 3 bases and J gave up 3 bases; unmatched junction bases: 4. CDR3 length: 14 amino acids. The CDR3 protein is CSARSSGSYNEQFF. CDR3 in DNA: TGCAGTGCTAGGTCCAGCGGGAGCTACAATGAGCAGTTCTTC.

This clonotype was seen ten or more times. The chain carries TRBV5-1 and TRBJ2-1; 8 bases map to TRBD2. J gave up 7 bases and V 0 bases, and 6 bases lay outside the gene matches. CDR1 is SGHRS, CDR2 YFSETQ, per germline. The CDR3 loop spans 15 amino acids. CDR3 in DNA: TGCGCCAGCAGCTTGGCCGGGACTAGTTTTAATGAGCAGTTCTTC. Protein product: CASSLAGTSFNEQFF.

This clonotype was seen ten or more times. The chain carries TRBV15 and TRBJ2-3; no clear D gene. Trimming left V 0 bases short and J 1 base short, with 5 bases between. The CDR3 contains 14 residues. Germline-derived CDR1 and CDR2 are LNHNV and YYDKDF (reference sequence). CDR3 region: CATSRDTRTDTQYF. The DNA of the CDR3 is TGTGCCACCAGCAGAGATACCCGCACAGATACGCAGTATTTT.